This T cell receptor (beta chain) was captured by sequencing in a study of chemoradiotherapy in HPV16-positive cancers. Study as a whole: Functional T-cell assays on a couple of HPV16-positive patients' cells defined candidate HPV-specific clones and common TCR motifs.

The germline gives CDR1 SGHAT, CDR2 FQNNGV. Trimming left V 1 base short and J 5 bases short, with 14 bases between. The CDR3 is 15 amino acids. Repertoires were generated with immunoSEQ multiplex PCR, while TCRdb's copy carries only in-frame clones and drops some. In the table there are about 7,600 clones, around 83% of which are singletons. The sample consisted of blood, taken from a patient who underwent chemoradiotherapy. The origin of this receptor is a human donor with HPV-associated anogenital cancer. V gene TRBV11-2 combines with J gene TRBJ2-5; D may be TRBD2 (6 bases). The CDR3 spells CASSLVGGELETQYF. The DNA of the CDR3 is TGTGCCAGCAGCTTAGTAGGAGGGGAGTTGGAGACCCAGTACTTC.